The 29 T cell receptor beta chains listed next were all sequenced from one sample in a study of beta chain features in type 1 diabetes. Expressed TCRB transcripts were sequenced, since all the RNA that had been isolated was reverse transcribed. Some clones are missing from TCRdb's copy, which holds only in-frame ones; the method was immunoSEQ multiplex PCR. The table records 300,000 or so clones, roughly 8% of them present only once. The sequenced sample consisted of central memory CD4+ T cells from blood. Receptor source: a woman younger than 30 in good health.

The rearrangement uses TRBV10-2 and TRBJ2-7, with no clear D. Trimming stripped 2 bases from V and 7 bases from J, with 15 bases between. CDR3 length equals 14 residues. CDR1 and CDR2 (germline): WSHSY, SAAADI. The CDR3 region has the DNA TGCGCCAGCAGTGAGCCCCGCCTCCTACGGGAGCAGTACTTC. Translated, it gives CASSEPRLLREQYF.

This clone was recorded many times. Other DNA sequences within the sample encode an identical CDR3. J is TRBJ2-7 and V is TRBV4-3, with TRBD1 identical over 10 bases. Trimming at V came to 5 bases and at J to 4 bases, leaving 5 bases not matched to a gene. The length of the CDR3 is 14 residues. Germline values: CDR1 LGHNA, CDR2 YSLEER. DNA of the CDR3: TGCGCCAGCAGCTACCGGGACAGGGGATACGAGCAGTACTTC. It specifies CASSYRDRGYEQYF.

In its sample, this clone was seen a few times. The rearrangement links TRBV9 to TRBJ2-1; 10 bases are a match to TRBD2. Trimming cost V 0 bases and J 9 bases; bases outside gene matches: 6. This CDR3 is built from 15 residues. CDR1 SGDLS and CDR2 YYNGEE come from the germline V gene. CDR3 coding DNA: TGTGCCAGCAGCGTAGAAGCTAGCGGGAGTTCTGAGCAGTTCTTC. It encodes CASSVEASGSSEQFF.

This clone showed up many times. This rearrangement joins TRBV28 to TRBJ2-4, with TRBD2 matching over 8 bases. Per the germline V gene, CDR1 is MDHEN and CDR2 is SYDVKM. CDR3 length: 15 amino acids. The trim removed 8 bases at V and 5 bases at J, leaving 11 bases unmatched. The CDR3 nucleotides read TGTGCCAGCGGCCCGCCGGGGGGGAACCAAAACATTCAGTACTTC. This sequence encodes CASGPPGGNQNIQYF.

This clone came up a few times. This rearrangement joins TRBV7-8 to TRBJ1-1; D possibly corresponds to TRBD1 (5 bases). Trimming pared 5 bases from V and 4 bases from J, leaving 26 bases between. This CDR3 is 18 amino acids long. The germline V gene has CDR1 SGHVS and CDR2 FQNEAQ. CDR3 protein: CASSPSPYGGTRSTEAFF. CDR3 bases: TGTGCCAGCAGCCCAAGTCCCTATGGCGGGACCAGGTCCACTGAAGCTTTCTTT.

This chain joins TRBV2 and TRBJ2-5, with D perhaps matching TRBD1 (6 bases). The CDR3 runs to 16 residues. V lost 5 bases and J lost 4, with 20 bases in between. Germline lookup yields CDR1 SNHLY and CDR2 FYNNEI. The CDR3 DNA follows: TGTGCCAGCAGTAAAGACAGGCTTCGGGTAGCAGAGACCCAGTACTTC. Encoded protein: CASSKDRLRVAETQYF.

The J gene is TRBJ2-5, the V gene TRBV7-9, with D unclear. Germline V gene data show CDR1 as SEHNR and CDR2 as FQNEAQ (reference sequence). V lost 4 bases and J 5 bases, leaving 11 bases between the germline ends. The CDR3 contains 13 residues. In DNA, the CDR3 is TGTGCCAGCAGCTACCAGATCTATGAGACCCAGTACTTC. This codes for CASSYQIYETQYF.

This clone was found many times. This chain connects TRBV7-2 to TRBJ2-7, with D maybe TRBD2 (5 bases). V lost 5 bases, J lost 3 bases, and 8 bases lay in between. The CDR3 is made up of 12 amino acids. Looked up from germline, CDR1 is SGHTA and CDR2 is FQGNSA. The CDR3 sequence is CASSELGYEQYF. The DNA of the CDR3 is TGTGCCAGCAGCGAACTAGGCTACGAGCAGTACTTC.

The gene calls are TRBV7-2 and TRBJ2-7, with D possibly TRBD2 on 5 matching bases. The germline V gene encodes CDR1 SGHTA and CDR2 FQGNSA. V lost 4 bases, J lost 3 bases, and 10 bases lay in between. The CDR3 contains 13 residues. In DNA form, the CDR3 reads TGTGCCAGCAGCTCCTCTCGGGGCTACGAGCAGTACTTC. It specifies CASSSSRGYEQYF.

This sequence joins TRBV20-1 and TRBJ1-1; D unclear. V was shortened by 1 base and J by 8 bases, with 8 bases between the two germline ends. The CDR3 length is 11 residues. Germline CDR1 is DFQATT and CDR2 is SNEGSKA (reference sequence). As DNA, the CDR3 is TGCAGTGCTAGAGCGGGATCCGAAGCTTTCTTT. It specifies CSARAGSEAFF.

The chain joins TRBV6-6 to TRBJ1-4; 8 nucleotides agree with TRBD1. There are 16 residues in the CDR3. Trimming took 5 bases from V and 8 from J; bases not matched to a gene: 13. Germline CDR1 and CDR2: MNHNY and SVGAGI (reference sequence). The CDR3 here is CASSTFSGTGPEKLFF. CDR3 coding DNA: TGTGCCAGCAGTACTTTCTCCGGGACAGGACCCGAAAAACTGTTTTTT.

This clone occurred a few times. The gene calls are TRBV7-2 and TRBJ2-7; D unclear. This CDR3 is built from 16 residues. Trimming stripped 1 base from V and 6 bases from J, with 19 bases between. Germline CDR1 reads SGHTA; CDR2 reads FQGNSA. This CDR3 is CASSLGPFHEQAEQYF. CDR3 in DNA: TGTGCCAGCAGCTTAGGGCCCTTCCATGAGCAGGCCGAGCAGTACTTC.

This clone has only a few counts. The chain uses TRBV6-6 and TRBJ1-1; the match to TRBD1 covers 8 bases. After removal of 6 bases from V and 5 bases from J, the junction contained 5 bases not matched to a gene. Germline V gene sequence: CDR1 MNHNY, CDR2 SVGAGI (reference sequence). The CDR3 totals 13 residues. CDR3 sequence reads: CASSLHRGTEAFF. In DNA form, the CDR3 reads TGTGCCAGCAGCCTCCACAGGGGGACTGAAGCTTTCTTT.

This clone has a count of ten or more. CDR3 sequence: CASSLQGAPGELFF. CDR3 DNA: TGTGCCAGCAGCTTACAGGGGGCACCCGGGGAGCTGTTTTTT. This chain connects TRBV7-2 to TRBJ2-2; TRBD1 aligns across 8 bases. Germline V gene data show CDR1 as SGHTA and CDR2 as FQGNSA. The CDR3 runs 14 residues. J gave up 6 bases and V 2 bases, and 2 bases lay outside the gene matches.

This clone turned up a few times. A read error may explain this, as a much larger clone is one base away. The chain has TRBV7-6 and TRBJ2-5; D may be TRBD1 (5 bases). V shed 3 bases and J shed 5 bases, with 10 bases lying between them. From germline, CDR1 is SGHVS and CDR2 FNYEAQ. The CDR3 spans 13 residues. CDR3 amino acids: CASSFRVWETQYF. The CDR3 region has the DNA TGTGCCAGCAGCTTCAGGGTGTGGGAGACCCAGTACTTC.

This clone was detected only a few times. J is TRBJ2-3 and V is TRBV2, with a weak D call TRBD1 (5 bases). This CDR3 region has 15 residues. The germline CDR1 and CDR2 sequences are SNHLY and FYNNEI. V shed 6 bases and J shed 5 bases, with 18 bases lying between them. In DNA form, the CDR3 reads TGTGCCAGCAGGCCAGGGATTCGCCCAGGAGATACGCAGTATTTT. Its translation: CASRPGIRPGDTQYF.

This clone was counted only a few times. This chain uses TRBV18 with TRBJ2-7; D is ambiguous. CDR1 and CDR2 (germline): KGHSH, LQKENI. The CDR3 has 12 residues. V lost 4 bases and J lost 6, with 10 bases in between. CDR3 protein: CASSRTSGEQYF. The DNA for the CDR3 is TGTGCCAGCTCACGGACCTCGGGCGAGCAGTACTTC.

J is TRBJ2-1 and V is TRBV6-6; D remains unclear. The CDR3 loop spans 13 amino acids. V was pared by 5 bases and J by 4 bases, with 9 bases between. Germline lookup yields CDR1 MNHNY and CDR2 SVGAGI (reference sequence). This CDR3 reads CASSPRRYNEQFF. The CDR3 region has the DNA TGTGCCAGCAGTCCCCGTCGATACAATGAGCAGTTCTTC.

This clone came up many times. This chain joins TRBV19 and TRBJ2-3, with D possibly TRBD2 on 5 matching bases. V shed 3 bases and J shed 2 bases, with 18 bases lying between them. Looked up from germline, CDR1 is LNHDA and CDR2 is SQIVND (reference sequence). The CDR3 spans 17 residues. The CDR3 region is CASSIRPPAGVTDTQYF. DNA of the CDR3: TGTGCCAGTAGTATCCGACCGCCCGCGGGCGTCACAGATACGCAGTATTTT.

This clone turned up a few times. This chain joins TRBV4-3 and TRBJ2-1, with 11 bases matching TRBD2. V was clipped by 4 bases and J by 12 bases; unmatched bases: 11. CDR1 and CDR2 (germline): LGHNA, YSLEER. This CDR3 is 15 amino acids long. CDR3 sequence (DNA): TGCGCCAGCAGCCTCTCCGGACTAGCGGGCTCGGGGCAGTTCTTC. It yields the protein CASSLSGLAGSGQFF.

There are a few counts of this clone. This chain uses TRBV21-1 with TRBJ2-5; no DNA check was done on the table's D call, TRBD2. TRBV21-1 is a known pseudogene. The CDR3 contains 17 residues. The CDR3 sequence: CASSYIGRDSYQETQYF. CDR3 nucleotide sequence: TGTGCCAGCAGTTATATCGGGAGGGACTCGTACCAAGAGACCCAGTACTTC.

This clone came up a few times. The CDR3 bases are TGTGCCAGCAGCGTAGTAGGGACAGGGGGCTACGAGCAGTACTTC. Its translation: CASSVVGTGGYEQYF. The rearrangement joins TRBV9 to TRBJ2-5; TRBD1 aligns across 11 bases. The DNA end favors TRBJ2-7, so the J call may be wrong. Germline values: CDR1 SGDLS, CDR2 YYNGEE. There are 15 residues in the CDR3.

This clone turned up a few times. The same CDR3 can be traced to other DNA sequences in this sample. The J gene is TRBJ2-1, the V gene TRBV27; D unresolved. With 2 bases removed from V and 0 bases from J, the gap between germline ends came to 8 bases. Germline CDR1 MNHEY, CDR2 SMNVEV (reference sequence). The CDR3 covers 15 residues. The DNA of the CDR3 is TGTGCCAGCAGTTTAGTCCCCAGCTCCTACAATGAGCAGTTCTTC. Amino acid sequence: CASSLVPSSYNEQFF.

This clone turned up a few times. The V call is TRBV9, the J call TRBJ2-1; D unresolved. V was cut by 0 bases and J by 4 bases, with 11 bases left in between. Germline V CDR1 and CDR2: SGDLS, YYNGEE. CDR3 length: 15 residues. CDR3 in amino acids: CASSVGGQSYNEQFF. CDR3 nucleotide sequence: TGTGCCAGCAGCGTAGGAGGCCAAAGTTACAATGAGCAGTTCTTC.

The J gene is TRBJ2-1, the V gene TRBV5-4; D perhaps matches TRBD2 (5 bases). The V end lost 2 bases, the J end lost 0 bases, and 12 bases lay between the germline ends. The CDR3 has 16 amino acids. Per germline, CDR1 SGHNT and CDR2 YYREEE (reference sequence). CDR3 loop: CASSLLLSGSYNEQFF. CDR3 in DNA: TGTGCCAGCAGCTTACTGTTAAGCGGCTCCTACAATGAGCAGTTCTTC.

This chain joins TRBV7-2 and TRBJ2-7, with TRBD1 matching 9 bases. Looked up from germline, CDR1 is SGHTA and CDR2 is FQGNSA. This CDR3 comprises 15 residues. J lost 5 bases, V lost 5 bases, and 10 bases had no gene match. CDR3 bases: TGTGCCAGCAGCATCAGCCGGGACAGGGACGACGAGCAGTACTTC. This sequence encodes CASSISRDRDDEQYF.

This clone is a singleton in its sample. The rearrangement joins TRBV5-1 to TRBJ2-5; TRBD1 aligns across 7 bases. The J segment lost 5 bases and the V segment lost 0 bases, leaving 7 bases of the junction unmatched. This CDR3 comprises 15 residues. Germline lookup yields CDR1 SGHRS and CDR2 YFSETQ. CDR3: CASSLAGVRGETQYF. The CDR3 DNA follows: TGCGCCAGCAGCTTGGCAGGGGTCAGGGGGGAGACCCAGTACTTC.

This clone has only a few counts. The CDR3 bases are TGTGCCAGCAGTGATTACTACAGGGGCGGGGAGCTGTTTTTT. This translates into CASSDYYRGGELFF. J is TRBJ2-2 and V is TRBV2; 7 nucleotides line up with TRBD1. Germline assignment: CDR1 SNHLY and CDR2 FYNNEI. After removal of 3 bases from V and 7 bases from J, the junction contained 5 bases not matched to a gene. The CDR3 sequence is 14 residues long.

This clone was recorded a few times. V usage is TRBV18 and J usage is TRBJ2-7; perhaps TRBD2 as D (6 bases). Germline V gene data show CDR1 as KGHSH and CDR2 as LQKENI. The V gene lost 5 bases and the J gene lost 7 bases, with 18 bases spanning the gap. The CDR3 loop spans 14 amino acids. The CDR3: CASSFLSGEGEQYF. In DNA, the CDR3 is TGTGCCAGCTCATTTCTTTCGGGAGAGGGGGAGCAGTACTTC. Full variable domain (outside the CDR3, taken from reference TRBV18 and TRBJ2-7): NAGVMQNPRHLVRRRGQEARLRCSPMKGHSHVYWYRQLPEEGLKFMVYLQKENIIDESGMPKERFSAEFPKEGPSILRIQQVVRGDSAAYFCASSFLSGEGEQYFGPGTRLTVT.